This entry lists 24 T cell receptor beta chains sequenced from one sample in a study of T-cell memory formation after mild COVID-19 listed by TCRdb under 2021. The method was 5' RACE. Sequencing instrument: Illumina NovaSeq 6000. TCRdb trimmed the raw reads at Q25, called clones with MiXCR and kept productive beta chains. Rows with one shared CDR3 protein collapse into an entry with the most common genes and DNA. The sample yields under 350,000 distinct CDR3 sequences; roughly 15% were counted once. The top ten hold more than 20% of the sample. Specimen: PBMCs or a T cell subset sorted from them (not recorded which). The receptors originated from a man between 18 and 29 years old who had mild COVID-19 (a few samples of this study predate the infection). The sample titles of this study are shuffled in the database, so cell type and time point are left out; the donor was told from shared clones.

The V and J genes are TRBV10-1 and TRBJ2-3, with TRBD2 as a possible D gene (5 bases). The germline CDR1 and CDR2 sequences are WNHNN and SYGVQD (reference sequence). The CDR3 totals 12 residues. V was clipped by 6 bases and J by 6 bases, with 10 bases between them. CDR3 loop: CASSEDSDTQYF. The DNA for the CDR3 is TGCGCCAGCAGCGAGGACTCTGATACGCAGTATTTT.

The table lists this clonotype with many counts. The junction departs from germline at one end; a sequencing error may be responsible. This chain uses TRBV29-1 with TRBJ2-2; weak D call: TRBD1 (5 bases). CDR3 size: 14 residues. Germline CDR1 SQVTM, CDR2 ANQGSEA. CDR3 sequence (DNA): TGCAGCGTGGGGTCACCAGGGAACGCCGGGGAGCTGTTTTTT. This encodes CSVGSPGNAGELFF.

V usage is TRBV13 and J usage is TRBJ2-3; D not resolved. Per the germline V gene, CDR1 is PRHDT and CDR2 is FYEKMQ (reference sequence). V lost 0 bases and J lost 6, with 10 bases in between. This CDR3 has 14 residues. The CDR3 DNA follows: TGTGCCAGCAGCTTAGGTTGGGGTTTGGATACGCAGTATTTT. Amino acids: CASSLGWGLDTQYF.

The chain has TRBV5-1 and TRBJ2-1; D is possibly TRBD1 (5 bases). V was cut by 4 bases and J by 1 base, with 12 bases left in between. The CDR3 covers 15 residues. The germline V gene encodes CDR1 SGHRS and CDR2 YFSETQ. CDR3 region: CASSTTGLSYNEQFF. The DNA for the CDR3 is TGCGCCAGCAGCACCACAGGCCTGTCCTACAATGAGCAGTTCTTC.

The chain employs TRBV2 and TRBJ2-6; tentative D call: TRBD2 (5 bases). Germline assignment: CDR1 SNHLY and CDR2 FYNNEI. Trimming removed 7 bases at V and 1 base at J, with 14 bases between. The CDR3 totals 16 residues. CDR3 DNA: TGTGCCAGCAACTACGCCCCGGGGTCTGGGGCCAACGTCCTGACTTTC. It specifies CASNYAPGSGANVLTF.

This rearrangement joins TRBV6-6 to TRBJ2-5, with 9 positions matching TRBD1. V lost 3 bases, J lost 2 bases, and 7 bases stayed unmatched. The germline V gene encodes CDR1 MNHNY and CDR2 SVGAGI (reference sequence). This CDR3 is built from 16 residues. CDR3 sequence: CASSYPGQGPQETQYF. DNA of the CDR3: TGTGCCAGCAGTTATCCGGGACAGGGCCCGCAAGAGACCCAGTACTTC.

This clonotype occurred a few times. The chain joins TRBV12-3 or TRBV12-4 to TRBJ1-2; no firm D call. This CDR3 has 13 residues. Trimming pared 8 bases from V and 7 bases from J, leaving 17 bases between. Here the CDR3 reads CASHFLEAGGYTF. Written as DNA, the CDR3 is TGTGCCAGCCATTTTCTGGAAGCAGGTGGCTACACCTTC.

The rearrangement joins TRBV20-1 to TRBJ1-1, with a possible D match to TRBD1 (5 bases). Trimming left V 0 bases short and J 1 base short, with 18 bases between. The CDR3 covers 17 residues. Germline V lookup: CDR1 DFQATT, CDR2 SNEGSKA (reference sequence). CDR3 residues: CSARDPRGWNENTEAFF. Written as DNA, the CDR3 is TGCAGTGCTAGAGATCCGAGGGGATGGAACGAGAACACTGAAGCTTTCTTT.

This clonotype appeared a few times. The chain employs TRBV7-3 and TRBJ2-4, with D possibly TRBD1 on 6 matching bases. The ends were cut back, 5 bases at V and 10 bases at J, with 18 bases in the middle. Germline V gene lookup returns CDR1 SGHTA and CDR2 FQGTGA. CDR3 length: 14 amino acids. The CDR3 DNA sequence: TGTGCCAGCAGCCTATACAGTGGGGGCGGAATTCAGTACTTC. Residues: CASSLYSGGGIQYF.

CDR3 sequence: CSAGHDVYNSPLHF. The CDR3 bases are TGCAGTGCTGGCCACGACGTATACAATTCACCCCTCCACTTT. The V gene is TRBV20-1, the J gene TRBJ1-6; D gene uncertain. V dropped 5 bases and J dropped 7 bases, with 15 bases sitting between them. The CDR3 extends over 14 amino acids. The germline CDR1 and CDR2 sequences are DFQATT and SNEGSKA (reference sequence).

This clonotype was counted only a few times. The genes are TRBV20-1 and TRBJ2-7; D is perhaps TRBD2 (5 bases). Per the germline V gene, CDR1 is DFQATT and CDR2 is SNEGSKA (reference sequence). The CDR3 spans 14 residues. The V gene lost 6 bases and the J gene lost 2 bases, with 17 bases spanning the gap. The CDR3 DNA sequence: TGCAGTGCCCCAGTACGGGGTTTTACCTACGAGCAGTACTTC. It yields the protein CSAPVRGFTYEQYF.

The rearrangement links TRBV7-9 to TRBJ2-3, with 7 bases fitting TRBD2. CDR1 is SEHNR and CDR2 is FQNEAQ in the germline V gene (reference sequence). V lost 5 bases to trimming and J lost 4 bases; unmatched junction nucleotides: 6. The CDR3 sequence is 14 residues long. The CDR3 region has the DNA TGTGCCAGCAGCCCTCGGACTAGTCCAGATACGCAGTATTTT. It codes for CASSPRTSPDTQYF.

The CDR3 is CASSQVSGDNEQFF. In DNA form, the CDR3 reads TGTGCCAGCAGCCAAGTCTCTGGGGACAATGAGCAGTTCTTC. The chain has TRBV14 and TRBJ2-1; D is unresolved. Germline V CDR1 and CDR2: SGHDN, FVKESK. V gave up 1 base and J gave up 5 bases, with 9 bases separating them. The CDR3 covers 14 residues.

There are a few counts of this clonotype. The chain combines TRBV5-4 with TRBJ2-1; D gene unclear. Between the trimmed V and J ends, which lost 0 bases and 9 bases, there was a span of 7 bases. The CDR3 extends over 12 amino acids. Germline CDR1 is SGHNT and CDR2 is YYREEE (reference sequence). The CDR3 nucleotides are TGTGCCAGCAGCTTGGACCTTGGTGAGCAGTTCTTC. Protein sequence: CASSLDLGEQFF.

This clonotype was seen only a few times. V is TRBV11-1 and J is TRBJ2-7; D possibly corresponds to TRBD1 (6 bases). CDR3 length: 14 residues. Germline V CDR1 and CDR2: SGHAT, FQDESV (reference sequence). The V and J ends lost 5 bases and 4 bases respectively, with 15 bases between them. This chain's CDR3 is CASSPRDIEYEQYV. CDR3 in DNA: TGTGCCAGCAGCCCCCGGGACATAGAATACGAGCAGTACGTC.

The V call is TRBV7-2, the J call TRBJ2-3; TRBD2 aligns across 8 bases. Per the germline V gene, CDR1 is SGHTA and CDR2 is FQGNSA. V gave up 8 bases and J gave up 2 bases; unmatched junction bases: 9. This CDR3 is 15 amino acids long. Written as DNA, the CDR3 is TGTGCCAGCGCCCCGGGGGGGCCGGTCACAGATACGCAGTATTTT. It codes for CASAPGGPVTDTQYF.

This clonotype was observed a handful of times. The chain carries TRBV12-3 or TRBV12-4 and TRBJ1-2, with D tentatively TRBD1 (5 bases). CDR3 length: 13 residues. With 4 bases removed from V and 10 bases from J, the gap between germline ends came to 16 bases. The chain's CDR3 is CASSWNGALDYTF. The CDR3 region has the DNA TGTGCCAGCAGTTGGAACGGGGCCCTAGACTACACCTTC.

This clonotype appeared a few times. The chain has TRBV12-3 or TRBV12-4 and TRBJ2-6; D might be TRBD1 (7 bases). Trimming stripped 5 bases from V and 1 base from J, with 12 bases between. The CDR3 spans 16 residues. The CDR3 DNA reads TGTGCCAGCAGTGCAGGGGGGCTTTCTGGGGCCAACGTCCTGACTTTC. Amino acids: CASSAGGLSGANVLTF.

The J gene is TRBJ1-3, the V gene TRBV12-3 or TRBV12-4; no definite D call. This CDR3 comprises 14 residues. Deletions cut 5 bases from V and 0 bases from J, with 8 bases between. The DNA of the CDR3 is TGTGCCAGCAGTGCGTCGAACTCTGGAAACACCATATATTTT. This gives the protein CASSASNSGNTIYF.

In this sample, this clonotype turned up a few times. The chain couples TRBV20-1 to TRBJ2-7; TRBD1 aligns across 8 bases. CDR1 DFQATT and CDR2 SNEGSKA come from the germline V gene (reference sequence). J lost 2 bases, V lost 0 bases, and 3 bases had no gene match. There are 14 residues in the CDR3. CDR3 sequence reads: CSAREQGGPYEQYF. CDR3 DNA sequence: TGCAGTGCTAGAGAACAGGGGGGCCCCTACGAGCAGTACTTC.

This chain joins TRBV25-1 and TRBJ2-6; no clear D gene. The CDR3 loop spans 17 amino acids. Per the germline V gene, CDR1 is MGHDK and CDR2 is SYGVNS. V lost 3 bases, J lost 0 bases, and 12 bases lay in between. The CDR3 coding sequence is TGTGCCAGCAGTGAGGACGGCCTGAACTCTGGGGCCAACGTCCTGACTTTC. The encoded protein is CASSEDGLNSGANVLTF. The whole variable domain, remainder taken from reference TRBV25-1 and TRBJ2-6, is EADIYQTPRYLVIGTGKKITLECSQTMGHDKMYWYQQDPGMELHLIHYSYGVNSTEKGDLSSESTVSRIRTEHFPLTLESARPSHTSQYLCASSEDGLNSGANVLTFGAGSRLTVL.

The CDR3 spells CASSNWTGWSQETQYF. In DNA, the CDR3 is TGTGCCAGCAGCAACTGGACAGGGTGGAGCCAAGAGACCCAGTACTTC. The chain uses TRBV14 and TRBJ2-5, with 8 bases matching TRBD1. Germline V gene sequence: CDR1 SGHDN, CDR2 FVKESK. The V gene end was trimmed by 5 bases and the J gene end by 1 base; junction bases not matched to a gene: 9. This CDR3 is built from 16 residues.

This clonotype was picked up a small number of times. This chain links TRBV4-3 with TRBJ2-1, with D perhaps matching TRBD2 (6 bases). The length of the CDR3 is 15 residues. With 1 base removed from V and 4 bases from J, the gap between germline ends came to 11 bases. Germline V gene data show CDR1 as LGHNA and CDR2 as YSLEER. The CDR3 DNA follows: TGCGCCAGCAGCCAAGGTCCCGGGGGTTACAATGAGCAGTTCTTC. Translation gives CASSQGPGGYNEQFF.

The chain joins TRBV9 to TRBJ2-3, with D unresolved. The germline V gene has CDR1 SGDLS and CDR2 YYNGEE. V lost 0 bases and J lost 0, with 8 bases in between. The CDR3 is 15 amino acids. In DNA, the CDR3 is TGTGCCAGCAGCGTAGAGGGCTTTAGCACAGATACGCAGTATTTT. Translation: CASSVEGFSTDTQYF. The full variable domain, in which reference TRBV9 and TRBJ2-3 provide the parts outside the CDR3, is DSGVTQTPKHLITATGQRVTLRCSPRSGDLSVYWYQQSLDQGLQFLIQYYNGEERAKGNILERFSAQQFPDLHSELNLSSLELGDSALYFCASSVEGFSTDTQYFGPGTRLTVL.